This T cell receptor (beta chain) was identified during a study of CD8 T cells in Susac syndrome. Random hexamers served to reverse transcribe roughly 0.5 to 1 ug RNA. MiXCR, run by TCRdb on the immunoSEQ multiplex PCR reads, gives a single entry per CDR3 protein. Among about 200,000 distinct CDR3 sequences listed, 85% to 95% were seen once. CD8+ and CD4+ T cells from blood underwent TCR beta sequencing, which was carried out in a high-throughput format. V dropped 10 bases and J dropped 7; count of bases not matched to a gene: 10. CDR1 is MNHEY, CDR2 SVGAGI, per germline. The CDR3 length is 14 residues.

What was sequenced was CD4+ T cells from PBMCs. The TCR sequence derives from a human donor in good health. This chain uses TRBV6-5 with TRBJ1-6; 7 nucleotides agree with TRBD1. The CDR3 DNA reads TGTGCCACCATGGACCCGGGACAGAATTCACCCCTCCACTTT. It codes for CATMDPGQNSPLHF.